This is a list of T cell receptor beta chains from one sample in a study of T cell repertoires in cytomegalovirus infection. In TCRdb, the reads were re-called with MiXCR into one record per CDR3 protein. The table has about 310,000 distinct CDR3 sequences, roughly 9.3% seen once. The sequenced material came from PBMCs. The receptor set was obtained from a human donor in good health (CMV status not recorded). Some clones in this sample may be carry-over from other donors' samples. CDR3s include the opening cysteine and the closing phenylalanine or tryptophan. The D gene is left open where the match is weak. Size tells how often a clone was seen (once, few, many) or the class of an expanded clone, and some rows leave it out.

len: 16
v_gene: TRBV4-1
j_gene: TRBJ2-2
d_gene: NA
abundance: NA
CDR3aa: CASSQEWHTNTGELFF
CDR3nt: TGCGCCAGCAGCCAAGAGTGGCATACGAACACCGGGGAGCTGTTTTTT

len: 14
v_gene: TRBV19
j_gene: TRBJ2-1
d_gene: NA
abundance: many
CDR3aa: CASSIQGPAGEQFF
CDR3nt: TGTGCCAGTAGTATACAGGGTCCGGCGGGGGAGCAGTTCTTC

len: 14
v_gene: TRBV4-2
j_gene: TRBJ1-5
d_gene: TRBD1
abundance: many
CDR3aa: CASSQEGQGQPQHF
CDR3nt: TGTGCCAGCAGCCAAGAAGGACAGGGTCAGCCCCAGCATTTT

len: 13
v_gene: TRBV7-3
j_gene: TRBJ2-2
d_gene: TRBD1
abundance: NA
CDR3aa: CASSPTGDGELFF
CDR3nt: TGTGCCAGCAGCCCGACAGGGGACGGGGAGCTGTTTTTT

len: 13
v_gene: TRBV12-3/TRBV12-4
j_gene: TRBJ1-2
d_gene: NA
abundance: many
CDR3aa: CASSLALDYGYTF
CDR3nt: TGTGCCAGCAGTTTAGCATTAGACTATGGCTACACCTTC

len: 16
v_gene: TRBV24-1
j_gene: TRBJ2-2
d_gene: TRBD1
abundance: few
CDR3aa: CATSDPDRGDTGELFF
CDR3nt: TGTGCCACCAGTGACCCGGACAGGGGTGACACCGGGGAGCTGTTTTTT

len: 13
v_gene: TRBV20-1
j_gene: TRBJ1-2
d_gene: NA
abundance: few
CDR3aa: CSARPQGPPGYTF
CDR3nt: TGCAGTGCTAGACCCCAGGGCCCCCCGGGCTACACCTTC

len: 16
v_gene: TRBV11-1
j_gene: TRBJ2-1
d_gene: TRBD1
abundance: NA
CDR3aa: CASSSPGQGVYNEQFF
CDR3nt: TGTGCCAGCAGCTCGCCGGGACAGGGGGTCTACAATGAGCAGTTCTTC

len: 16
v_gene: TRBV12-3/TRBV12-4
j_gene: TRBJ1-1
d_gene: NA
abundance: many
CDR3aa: CASSSTGFIMNTEAFF
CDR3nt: TGTGCCAGCAGTTCGACCGGTTTTATTATGAACACTGAAGCTTTCTTT

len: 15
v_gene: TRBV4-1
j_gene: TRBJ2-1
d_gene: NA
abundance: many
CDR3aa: CASSYMGATYNEQFF
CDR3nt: TGCGCCAGCAGCTACATGGGGGCAACCTACAATGAGCAGTTCTTC

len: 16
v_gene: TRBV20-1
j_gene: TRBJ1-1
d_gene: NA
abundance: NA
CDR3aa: CSAGITSTRGHTEAFF
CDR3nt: TGCAGTGCTGGTATCACGTCCACTCGGGGCCACACTGAAGCTTTCTTT

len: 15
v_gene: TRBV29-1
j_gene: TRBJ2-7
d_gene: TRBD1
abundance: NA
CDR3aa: CSALGTGGSEYEQYF
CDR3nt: TGCAGCGCCCTGGGGACAGGGGGTTCAGAGTACGAGCAGTACTTC

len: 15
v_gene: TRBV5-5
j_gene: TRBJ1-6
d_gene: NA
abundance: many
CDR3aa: CASSLGPLYNSPLHF
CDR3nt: TGTGCCAGCAGCTTGGGACCGCTCTATAATTCACCCCTCCACTTT

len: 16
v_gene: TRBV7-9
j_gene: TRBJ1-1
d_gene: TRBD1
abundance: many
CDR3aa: CASSLGEGARGTEAFF
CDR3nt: TGTGCCAGCAGCTTAGGTGAGGGGGCGAGAGGCACTGAAGCTTTCTTT

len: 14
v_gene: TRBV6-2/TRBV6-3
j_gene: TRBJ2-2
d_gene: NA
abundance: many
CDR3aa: CASGSLLYTGELFF
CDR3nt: TGTGCCAGCGGCAGCCTTTTGTACACCGGGGAGCTGTTTTTT